The rows below give T cell receptor beta chains drawn from one sample of a study of CD8+ T cells in alopecia areata. Produced via immunoSEQ multiplex PCR; TCRdb's table is partial and in-frame only. The sample includes 150,000 to 200,000 clones, around three fifths seen only once; the top ten take over 12%. Sequencing used CD4+ T cells sorted from blood, obtained at week 0. The receptors shown here come from a human donor with alopecia areata. The CDR3 runs from the conserved cysteine through the conserved F or W. The D gene is left open where the match is weak. Clone size, where shown, is once, few, many, or a class for clones that have expanded.

>TRBJ2-7|few|TRBV15|TRBD2
TGTGCCACCAGCAGAGATTGGGAGGGTGAGCAGTACTTC
CATSRDWEGEQYF
>TRBJ2-5|.|TRBV2|TRBD1
TGTGCCAGCAGCGGGACAGGGGGCGGGACCCAGTACTTC
CASSGTGGGTQYF
>TRBJ1-2|.|TRBV30|.
TGTGCCTGGAGTCCAGGGTATGGCTACACCTTC
CAWSPGYGYTF
>TRBJ2-1|once|TRBV9|.
TGTGCCAGCAGCGGTGGAGGGGGGTCCTACAATGAGCAGTTCTTC
CASSGGGGSYNEQFF
>TRBJ1-3|.|TRBV11-2|.
TGTGCCAGCAGCTTAGACATAACTGGAAACACCATATATTTT
CASSLDITGNTIYF
>TRBJ2-7|.|TRBV2|TRBD1
TGTGCCAGCAGTGAGGGACAGGGGGGGAACTACGAGCAGTACTTC
CASSEGQGGNYEQYF
>TRBJ2-3|.|TRBV30|.
TGTGCCTGGAGTGTACTGGCCAGGAATACGCAGTATTTT
CAWSVLARNTQYF
>TRBJ1-5|.|TRBV29-1|.
TGCAGCGTTGAAACCCAGGGAGATCAGCCCCAGCATTTT
CSVETQGDQPQHF
>TRBJ2-3|few|TRBV30|.
TGTGCCTGGAGTGTAGGGGATACGCAGTATTTT
CAWSVGDTQYF
>TRBJ1-2|.|TRBV30|.
TGTGCCTGGAGTGTAGGGTCAAACTATGGCTACACCTTC
CAWSVGSNYGYTF
>TRBJ1-2|.|TRBV15|.
TGTGCCACCAGCAGGTTGACGGGGGACTATGGCTACACCTTC
CATSRLTGDYGYTF
>TRBJ2-5|.|TRBV11-2|.
TGTGCCAGCAGCTTAACGAACTCCCAAGAGACCCAGTACTTC
CASSLTNSQETQYF
>TRBJ1-1|once|TRBV30|TRBD1
TGTGCCTGGAGGACCCCGGGACAGGGGAACACTGAAGCTTTCTTT
CAWRTPGQGNTEAFF
>TRBJ1-6|.|TRBV23-1|.
TGCGCCAGCAGTCAATCGCAGGCATTAGGTTTGCCCCTCCACTTT
CASSQSQALGLPLHF
>TRBJ1-2|.|TRBV15|.
TGTGCCACCAGCAGAGGACCCGGGAGACAGCAATCGTATGGCTACACCTTC
CATSRGPGRQQSYGYTF
>TRBJ1-2|.|TRBV30|.
TGTGCCTGGAGCCCCGGAGGATCGGGCGGCTACACCTTC
CAWSPGGSGGYTF
>TRBJ2-7|few|TRBV29-1|.
TGCAGCGTTGAAGCAGATTCCTACGAGCAGTACTTC
CSVEADSYEQYF
>TRBJ2-5|.|TRBV5-1|.
TGCGCCAGCAGGGGGTTGCAAGAGACCCAGTACTTC
CASRGLQETQYF
>TRBJ2-1|.|TRBV11-1|.
TGTGCCAGCAGCTTTCGGGACAATGAGCAGTTCTTC
CASSFRDNEQFF
>TRBJ1-5|.|TRBV19|TRBD1
TGTGCCAGTAAGACAGGGGATCAGCCCCAGCATTTT
CASKTGDQPQHF
>TRBJ1-1|.|TRBV4-1|.
TGCGCCAGCAGCCAAGATCACTGGGACACTGAAGCTTTCTTT
CASSQDHWDTEAFF
>TRBJ1-2|.|TRBV29-1|TRBD1
TGCAGCGCCGGGACAGGAGCAGGTAGCTATGGCTACACCTTC
CSAGTGAGSYGYTF
>TRBJ2-7|few|TRBV29-1|.
TGCAGCGTTGAAGGTTTGGCCGGCTGGGGCGAGCAGTACTTC
CSVEGLAGWGEQYF
>TRBJ2-2|.|TRBV29-1|.
TGCAGCGTAGGACACGACACCGGGGAGCTGTTTTTT
CSVGHDTGELFF
>TRBJ1-2|.|TRBV2|TRBD1
TGTGCCAGCAGTGCGGGACAGGCGCTCTATGGCTACACCTTC
CASSAGQALYGYTF
>TRBJ1-6|.|TRBV6-5|.
TGTGCCAGCAGCAGGGTGGGTTCACCCCTCCACTTT
CASSRVGSPLHF
>TRBJ1-2|few|TRBV29-1|.
TGCAGCGTTGAAGATAAGGCAGGGATCTACTATGGCTACACCTTC
CSVEDKAGIYYGYTF
>TRBJ1-1|.|TRBV29-1|.
TGCAGCGTTGGAGGGGTAGGGTCTGGGGTGGGCACTGAAGCTTTCTTT
CSVGGVGSGVGTEAFF
>TRBJ2-5|few|TRBV5-1|.
TGCGCCAGCAGCTTGGTCACAGGGCCCCAAGAGACCCAGTACTTC
CASSLVTGPQETQYF
>TRBJ2-5|.|TRBV4-1|.
TGCGCCAGCAGCCAAGCGCCGCAAGAGACCCAGTACTTC
CASSQAPQETQYF
>TRBJ2-3|few|TRBV21-1|.
TGTGCCAGCAGCAAATCCCCCAGGGTTTCAGATACGCAGTATTTT
CASSKSPRVSDTQYF
>TRBJ1-2|.|TRBV2|.
TGTGCCAGCAGTTCCTCTTATGGCTACACCTTC
CASSSSYGYTF
>TRBJ1-6|.|TRBV6-5|.
TGTGCCAGCAGTTACTCGATAAATTCACCCCTCCACTTT
CASSYSINSPLHF
>TRBJ2-7|few|TRBV29-1|.
TGCAGCGTTGAAGCGGGCTACGAGCAGTACTTC
CSVEAGYEQYF
>TRBJ2-7|few|TRBV27|.
TGTGCCAGCAGTAAAGGGGCGACACCCTACGAGCAGTACTTC
CASSKGATPYEQYF
>TRBJ2-2|.|TRBV5-1|TRBD1
TGCGCCAGCACACCGGGACAGCCCGCGGGCACCGGGGAGCTGTTTTTT
CASTPGQPAGTGELFF
>TRBJ2-7|.|TRBV4-1|.
TGCGCCAGCAGCCAAGACGAGGCCGTCTCCTACGAGCAGTACTTC
CASSQDEAVSYEQYF
>TRBJ1-4|few|TRBV29-1|.
TGCAGCGCTGGAGGGGGGTATAATGAAAAACTGTTTTTT
CSAGGGYNEKLFF
>TRBJ1-1|.|TRBV15|.
TGTGCCACCAGCAGAGTCACAGGCACTGAAGCTTTCTTT
CATSRVTGTEAFF
>TRBJ1-2|.|TRBV6-5|.
TGTGCCAGCAGTGCTCCCCGGGACTGGCTATATGGCTACACCTTC
CASSAPRDWLYGYTF
>TRBJ2-3|.|TRBV29-1|TRBD1
TGCAGCGCATCCACCCGACAGGGATGGGGAACAGATACGCAGTATTTT
CSASTRQGWGTDTQYF
>TRBJ2-7|.|TRBV29-1|.
TGCAGCGTTGACAGGGGATACGAGCAGTACTTC
CSVDRGYEQYF
>TRBJ1-2|.|TRBV29-1|.
TGCAGCGTTGTGGCAGGGCGGTATGGCTACACCTTC
CSVVAGRYGYTF
>TRBJ1-5|.|TRBV30|.
TGTGCCTGGAGTGTTACAGGCAATCAGCCCCAGCATTTT
CAWSVTGNQPQHF
>TRBJ1-5|.|TRBV15|TRBD1
TGTGCCACCAGCAGAGGTACAGGGGCCCGAGAACAGCCCCAGCATTTT
CATSRGTGAREQPQHF
>TRBJ1-1|.|TRBV5-6|.
TGTGCCAGCAACCCTCGGGCCCAGGGCCCTGAAGCTTTCTTT
CASNPRAQGPEAFF
>TRBJ2-1|.|TRBV5-1|.
TGCGCCAGCAGCTTGGGCCTGAACAATGAGCAGTTCTTC
CASSLGLNNEQFF
>TRBJ2-7|.|TRBV7-2|.
TGTGCCAGCAGCTTAGCCTCTTGGGGTTACGAGCAGTACTTC
CASSLASWGYEQYF
>TRBJ1-5|once|TRBV29-1|.
TGCAGCGTTCGCAGGGGTTCCGATCAGCCCCAGCATTTT
CSVRRGSDQPQHF
>TRBJ2-7|.|TRBV5-1|.
TGCGCCAGCAGCTTGAGACAATCCTACGAGCAGTACTTC
CASSLRQSYEQYF
>TRBJ2-7|.|TRBV5-1|.
TGCGCCAGCAGGGACAACTCCTACGAGCAGTACTTC
CASRDNSYEQYF
>TRBJ1-5|.|TRBV30|.
TGTGCCTGGAGCAAGGGGGTTAGCAATCAGCCCCAGCATTTT
CAWSKGVSNQPQHF